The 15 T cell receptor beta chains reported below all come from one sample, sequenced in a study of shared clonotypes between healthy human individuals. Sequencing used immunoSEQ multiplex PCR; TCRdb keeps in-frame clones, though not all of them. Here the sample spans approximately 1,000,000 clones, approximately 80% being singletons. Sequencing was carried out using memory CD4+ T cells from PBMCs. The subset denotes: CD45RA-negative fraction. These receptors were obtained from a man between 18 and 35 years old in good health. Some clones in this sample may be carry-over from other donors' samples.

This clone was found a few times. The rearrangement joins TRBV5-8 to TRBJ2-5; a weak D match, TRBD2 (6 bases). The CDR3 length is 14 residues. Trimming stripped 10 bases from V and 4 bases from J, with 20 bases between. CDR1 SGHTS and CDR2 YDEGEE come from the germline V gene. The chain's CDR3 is CAGPTEGRSETQYF. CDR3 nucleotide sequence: TGTGCCGGGCCGACAGAGGGGAGGTCAGAGACCCAGTACTTC.

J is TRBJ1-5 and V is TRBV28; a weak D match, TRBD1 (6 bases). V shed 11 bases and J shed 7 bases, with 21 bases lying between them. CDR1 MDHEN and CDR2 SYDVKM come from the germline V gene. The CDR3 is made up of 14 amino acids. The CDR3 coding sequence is TGTGCCTCGTGGACGGGGGCCGAACGACAGCCCCAGCATTTT. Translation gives CASWTGAERQPQHF.

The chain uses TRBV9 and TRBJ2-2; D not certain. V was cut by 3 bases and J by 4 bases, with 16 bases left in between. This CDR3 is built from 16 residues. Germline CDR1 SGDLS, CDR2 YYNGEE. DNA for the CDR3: TGTGCCAGCAGCGCCCGGGCAGAGGCCTTCACCGGGGAGCTGTTTTTT. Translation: CASSARAEAFTGELFF.

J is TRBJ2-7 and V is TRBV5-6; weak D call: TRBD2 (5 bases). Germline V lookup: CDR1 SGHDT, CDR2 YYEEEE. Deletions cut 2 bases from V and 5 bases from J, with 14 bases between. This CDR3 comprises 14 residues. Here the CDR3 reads CASSFPGGRHEQYF. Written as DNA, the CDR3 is TGTGCCAGCAGCTTTCCTGGCGGGCGACACGAGCAGTACTTC.

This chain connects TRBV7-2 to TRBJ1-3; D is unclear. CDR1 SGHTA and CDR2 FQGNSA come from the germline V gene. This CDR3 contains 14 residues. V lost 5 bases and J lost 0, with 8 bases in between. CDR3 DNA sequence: TGTGCCAGCAGCCAGACTGGCTCTGGAAACACCATATATTTT. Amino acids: CASSQTGSGNTIYF.

The DNA for the CDR3 is TGTGCCAGCAGTGATCCGGGACAGGGGGCCTACGAGCAGTACTTC. This translates into CASSDPGQGAYEQYF. The chain is built from TRBV25-1 and TRBJ2-5; 11 nucleotides match TRBD1. Judging by the DNA end, TRBJ2-7 fits better; the J call may be wrong. The germline V gene encodes CDR1 MGHDK and CDR2 SYGVNS. CDR3 size: 15 residues.

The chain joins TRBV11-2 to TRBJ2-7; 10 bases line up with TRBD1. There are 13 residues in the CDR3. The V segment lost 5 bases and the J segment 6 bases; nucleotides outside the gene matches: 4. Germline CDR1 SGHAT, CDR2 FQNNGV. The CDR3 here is CASSRQGAGEQYF. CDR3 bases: TGTGCCAGCAGCCGACAGGGGGCCGGCGAGCAGTACTTC.

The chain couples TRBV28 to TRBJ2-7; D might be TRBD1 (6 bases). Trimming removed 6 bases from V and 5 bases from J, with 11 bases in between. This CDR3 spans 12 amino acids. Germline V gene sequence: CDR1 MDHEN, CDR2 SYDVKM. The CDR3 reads CASRLQGHEQYF. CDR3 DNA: TGTGCCAGCAGGTTACAGGGCCACGAGCAGTACTTC. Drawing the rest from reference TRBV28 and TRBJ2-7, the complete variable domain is DVKVTQSSRYLVKRTGEKVFLECVQDMDHENMFWYRQDPGLGLRLIYFSYDVKMKEKGDIPEGYSVSREKKERFSLILESASTNQTSMYLCASRLQGHEQYFGPGTRLTVT.

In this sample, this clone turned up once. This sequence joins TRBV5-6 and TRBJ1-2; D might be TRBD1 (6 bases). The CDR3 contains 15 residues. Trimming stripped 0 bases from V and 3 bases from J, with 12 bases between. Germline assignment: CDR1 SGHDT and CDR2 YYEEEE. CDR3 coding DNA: TGTGCCAGCAGCTTGGCAGGACAGTGGGACTATGGCTACACCTTC. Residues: CASSLAGQWDYGYTF.

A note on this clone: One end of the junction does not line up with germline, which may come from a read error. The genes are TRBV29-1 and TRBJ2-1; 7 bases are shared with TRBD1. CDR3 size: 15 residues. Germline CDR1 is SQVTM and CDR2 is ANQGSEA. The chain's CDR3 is CSVEAVGQVFDEQFF. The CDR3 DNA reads TGCAGCGTGGAAGCAGTCGGACAGGTCTTCGATGAGCAGTTCTTC.

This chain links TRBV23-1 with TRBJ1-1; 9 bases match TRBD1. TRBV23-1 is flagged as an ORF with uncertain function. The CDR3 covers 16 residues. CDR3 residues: CVIPGFRTGVNTEAFF. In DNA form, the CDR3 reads TGCGTGATTCCCGGCTTTAGGACAGGGGTGAACACTGAAGCTTTCTTT.

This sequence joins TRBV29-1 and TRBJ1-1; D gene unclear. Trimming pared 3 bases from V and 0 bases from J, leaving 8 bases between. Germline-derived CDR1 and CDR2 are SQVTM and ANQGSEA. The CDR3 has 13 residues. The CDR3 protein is CSVEVGMNTEAFF. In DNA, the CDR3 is TGCAGCGTTGAGGTGGGTATGAACACTGAAGCTTTCTTT.

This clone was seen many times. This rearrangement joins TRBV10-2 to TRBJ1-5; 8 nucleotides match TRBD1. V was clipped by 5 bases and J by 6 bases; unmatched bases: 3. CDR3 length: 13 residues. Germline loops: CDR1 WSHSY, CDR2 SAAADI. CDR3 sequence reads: CASSTGQVQPQHF. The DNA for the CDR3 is TGCGCCAGCAGTACGGGACAGGTTCAGCCCCAGCATTTT.

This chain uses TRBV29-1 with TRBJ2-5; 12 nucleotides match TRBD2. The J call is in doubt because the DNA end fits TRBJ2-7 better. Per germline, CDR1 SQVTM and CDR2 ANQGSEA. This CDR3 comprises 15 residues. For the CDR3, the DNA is TGCAGCGTGGAGGGTCTAGCGGGAGGGCCCAACGAGCAGTACTTC. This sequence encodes CSVEGLAGGPNEQYF.

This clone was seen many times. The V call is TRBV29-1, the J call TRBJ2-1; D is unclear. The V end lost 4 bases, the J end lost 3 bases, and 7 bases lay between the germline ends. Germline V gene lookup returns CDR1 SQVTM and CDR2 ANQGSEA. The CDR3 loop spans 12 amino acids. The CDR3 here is CSVAADYNEQFF. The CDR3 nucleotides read TGCAGCGTTGCCGCGGACTACAATGAGCAGTTCTTC.